These 20 T cell receptor beta chains originate from one sample sequenced in a study of monozygotic twins with inflammatory bowel disease. TCRdb reprocessed the 5' RACE reads and keeps a single row for each CDR3 protein, giving no DNA. The specimen's table records 150,000 or so distinct CDR3 sequences. The specimen was blood. Every receptor here comes from a human donor with ulcerative colitis or Crohn's disease, or a healthy co-twin of an affected twin (not recorded which).

J is TRBJ2-2 and V is TRBV5-1; TCRdb lists TRBD1, though no DNA is available to test this call. From germline, CDR1 is SGHRS and CDR2 YFSETQ. This CDR3 is 15 amino acids long. The CDR3 here is CASSWRDSGTGELFF.

The rearrangement links TRBV2 to TRBJ2-2. The CDR3 spans 15 residues. CDR1 is SNHLY, CDR2 FYNNEI, per germline. The CDR3 protein is CASRRQATNTGELFF.

This sequence joins TRBV27 and TRBJ2-4; TCRdb picks TRBD1, but there is no DNA to check that call. In germline, CDR1 is MNHEY, CDR2 SMNVEV (reference sequence). This CDR3 contains 18 residues. This CDR3 reads CASSLSPSFRDTKNIQYF.

The gene calls are TRBV27 and TRBJ1-2. The CDR3 is 15 amino acids. Germline V gives CDR1 MNHEY, CDR2 SMNVEV (reference sequence). The CDR3 loop reads CASSSTGPREKGYTF.

The chain employs TRBV9 and TRBJ2-7; TCRdb lists TRBD1, though no DNA is available to test this call. Germline V gene data show CDR1 as SGDLS and CDR2 as YYNGEE. The CDR3 has 15 amino acids. This CDR3 reads CASSVEPGSTYEQYF.

The V gene is TRBV5-4, the J gene TRBJ2-1. Germline V gene lookup returns CDR1 SGHNT and CDR2 YYREEE (reference sequence). The CDR3 is 14 residues long. This chain's CDR3 is CASSPVRQDNEQFF.

The chain is built from TRBV6-2 or TRBV6-3 and TRBJ1-2; the TCRdb D gene call, TRBD1, has no DNA to confirm it. The CDR3 length is 16 residues. CDR1 and CDR2 from the germline V gene are MNHEY and SVGEGT. The CDR3 region is CASSYEGRWANYGYTF.

The chain is built from TRBV11-2 and TRBJ2-2; checking the TCRdb D call of TRBD2 is not possible without DNA. CDR3 length equals 19 residues. Per the germline V gene, CDR1 is SGHAT and CDR2 is FQNNGV. CDR3 residues: CASSPRTSRTKKNTGELFF.

The chain is built from TRBV6-5 and TRBJ2-1; TCRdb returns TRBD1, unconfirmable since there is no DNA. Germline CDR1 MNHEY, CDR2 SVGAGI. This CDR3 has 15 amino acids. The CDR3 sequence is CASSYTLGDRGEQFF.

The rearrangement uses TRBV27 and TRBJ2-7; checking the TCRdb D call of TRBD2 is not possible without DNA. In germline, CDR1 is MNHEY, CDR2 SMNVEV (reference sequence). The CDR3 sequence is 15 residues long. CDR3 sequence: CASRGGFTSRGEQYF.

The chain uses TRBV9 and TRBJ2-5; TCRdb gives TRBD2 as the D gene, but with no DNA this cannot be confirmed. The CDR3 is 15 amino acids. Germline V gene lookup returns CDR1 SGDLS and CDR2 YYNGEE. CDR3 in amino acids: CASTTSSGIQETQYF.

V usage is TRBV20-1 and J usage is TRBJ2-7; there is no DNA to check the TCRdb D call of TRBD1. The CDR3 has 13 residues. Per the germline V gene, CDR1 is DFQATT and CDR2 is SNEGSKA (reference sequence). CDR3 loop: CSARQGVAYEQYF.

The genes are TRBV29-1 and TRBJ2-1; TCRdb proposes TRBD2, but this gene call is untestable without DNA. From germline, CDR1 is SQVTM and CDR2 ANQGSEA. This CDR3 has 13 residues. Here the CDR3 reads CSVGGGRDHEQFF.

The J gene is TRBJ1-2, the V gene TRBV20-1; TCRdb indicates TRBD1, and absent DNA this call remains unverified. The CDR3 sequence is 14 residues long. Germline V lookup: CDR1 DFQATT, CDR2 SNEGSKA (reference sequence). The CDR3 here is CSARVQQDGYGYTF.

The V call is TRBV28, the J call TRBJ2-2; TCRdb outputs TRBD2, but without DNA this stays unchecked. The CDR3 runs to 17 residues. In germline, CDR1 is MDHEN, CDR2 SYDVKM. CDR3 sequence reads: CASRPHLRAGNTGELFF.

The chain employs TRBV7-8 and TRBJ2-7; TCRdb's assignment of TRBD1 cannot be checked, as there is no DNA. Germline V lookup: CDR1 SGHVS, CDR2 FQNEAQ. CDR3 length: 15 residues. This chain's CDR3 is CASSSSPGGFYEQYF. Combining the CDR3 with reference TRBV7-8 and TRBJ2-7 gives the whole variable domain GAGVSQSPRYKVAKRGQDVALRCDPISGHVSLFWYQQALGQGPEFLTYFQNEAQLDKSGLPSDRFFAERPEGSVSTLKIQRTQQEDSAVYLCASSSSPGGFYEQYFGPGTRLTVT.

This rearrangement joins TRBV12-5 to TRBJ2-1; the D call of TRBD2 rests on TCRdb alone, since no DNA is present to check it. The CDR3 covers 18 residues. Looked up from germline, CDR1 is LGHNT and CDR2 is FRNRAP. This CDR3 is CASGPPALAGAPEGEQFF.

This chain connects TRBV20-1 to TRBJ1-1; with no DNA, the TCRdb D assignment of TRBD1 cannot be verified. The germline V gene encodes CDR1 DFQATT and CDR2 SNEGSKA (reference sequence). The CDR3 sequence is 13 residues long. The CDR3 region is CSARRQMNTEAFF.

The chain uses TRBV20-1 and TRBJ1-5. The CDR3 extends over 15 amino acids. Looked up from germline, CDR1 is DFQATT and CDR2 is SNEGSKA (reference sequence). CDR3 region: CSARLHGPGNQPQHF.

This chain connects TRBV29-1 to TRBJ2-3; checking the TCRdb D call of TRBD1 is not possible without DNA. This CDR3 spans 15 amino acids. CDR1 is SQVTM, CDR2 ANQGSEA, per germline. The CDR3 sequence is CSVDSPRRGPDTQYF.